The present T cell receptor (beta chain) was sequenced within a study of Ad26.COV2.S vaccination and SARS-CoV-2 variants. The study, taken as a whole, reports: Compared with placebo recipients, vaccine recipients had higher spike-specific TCR breadth.

The sample's treatment: around 19 received Ad26.COV2.S at low or high dose, single or two shots; a few received placebo; per-sample allocation not given. Sampling occurred on day 63 after the first vaccine or placebo injection. In the case of this clone: Its antigen is unknown.

Profiling relied on immunoSEQ multiplex PCR, and the TCRdb table lists in-frame clones only, not all of them. The sample lists around 320,000 clones; 86% were seen once. Looked up from germline, CDR1 is MNHEY and CDR2 is SMNVEV (reference sequence). V gave up 1 base and J gave up 0 bases, with 10 bases separating them. The length of the CDR3 is 16 residues. The receptor comes from a person aged 18-60 years who received the Ad26.COV2.S COVID-19 vaccine or a placebo. The sample here was peripheral blood, taken in a trial of Ad26.COV2.S vaccine versus placebo. The V and J genes are TRBV27 and TRBJ1-5; maybe TRBD1 (5 bases). Here the CDR3 reads CASSLCRDSSNQPQHF. The CDR3 region has the DNA TGTGCCAGCAGTTTATGTCGTGACAGTAGCAATCAGCCCCAGCATTTT.